The 16 T cell receptor beta chains below were found in one sample sequenced in a study of blood T cell repertoires in COVID-19. Sequencing was performed with immunoSEQ multiplex PCR; in TCRdb, only in-frame clones are kept and a portion is missing. Found here are 66,000 or so clones, around 80% of them singletons; the top ten hold around 10%. Sample: peripheral blood. Source of these receptors: a human donor in a cohort sampled during active COVID-19.

This clone was counted only a few times. The chain combines TRBV5-1 with TRBJ1-2, with D possibly being TRBD1 (5 bases). The CDR3 is 13 residues long. Germline CDR1 SGHRS, CDR2 YFSETQ. V gave up 4 bases and J gave up 2 bases, with 9 bases separating them. Here the CDR3 DNA reads TGCGCCAGCAGCCCCGGGGGGAACTATGGCTACACCTTC. It encodes CASSPGGNYGYTF.

As regards this clone: This sample includes further DNA sequences coding for the same CDR3. The chain carries TRBV10-1 and TRBJ2-7; D is possibly TRBD1 (5 bases). V lost 4 bases, J lost 4 bases, and 11 bases lay in between. This CDR3 contains 13 residues. Per the germline V gene, CDR1 is WNHNN and CDR2 is SYGVQD (reference sequence). For the CDR3, the DNA is TGCGCCAGCAGTGCCGGACAAACATACGAGCAGTACTTC. It translates to CASSAGQTYEQYF.

This rearrangement joins TRBV14 to TRBJ2-7, with 15 bases matching TRBD2. With 5 bases clipped from V and 7 bases from J, the junction kept 9 bases outside the gene matches. The CDR3 length is 16 residues. Germline V lookup: CDR1 SGHDN, CDR2 FVKESK. In DNA form, the CDR3 reads TGTGCCAGCAGCTATTCTGGCGGGACTAGCGGGAGGGAGCAGTACTTC. Translating it yields CASSYSGGTSGREQYF.

V usage is TRBV14 and J usage is TRBJ2-5, with D possibly matching TRBD1 (7 bases). Germline CDR1 is SGHDN and CDR2 is FVKESK. Trimming removed 5 bases from V and 2 bases from J, with 18 bases in between. This CDR3 region has 16 residues. CDR3 sequence: CASSTHAGGRQETQYF. CDR3 coding DNA: TGTGCCAGCAGCACTCACGCAGGGGGGAGGCAAGAGACCCAGTACTTC.

The chain uses TRBV2 and TRBJ2-7, with a tentative D call TRBD1 (7 bases). The CDR3 totals 13 residues. Trimming took off 6 bases at V and 2 bases at J, with 11 bases between the two ends. Germline V lookup: CDR1 SNHLY, CDR2 FYNNEI. This chain's CDR3 is CASSAGTAYEQYF. The CDR3 DNA sequence: TGTGCCAGCAGCGCGGGGACAGCCTACGAGCAGTACTTC.

The count of this clone is one. The V call is TRBV5-5, the J call TRBJ1-1, with 7 positions matching TRBD1. J was trimmed by 5 bases and V by 0 bases; bases with no gene match: 1. Germline V lookup: CDR1 SGHKS, CDR2 YYEKEE (reference sequence). This CDR3 comprises 13 residues. In DNA, the CDR3 is TGTGCCAGCAGCTTGGACAGGGGAACTGAAGCTTTCTTT. Its protein product is CASSLDRGTEAFF.

J is TRBJ2-7 and V is TRBV7-9; possibly TRBD2 for D (5 bases). This CDR3 comprises 13 residues. With 5 bases removed from V and 0 bases from J, the gap between germline ends came to 8 bases. Germline loops: CDR1 SEHNR, CDR2 FQNEAQ (reference sequence). CDR3 in DNA: TGTGCCAGCAGCGCTGGGAGCTCCTACGAGCAGTACTTC. Amino acid sequence: CASSAGSSYEQYF.

The J gene is TRBJ2-3, the V gene TRBV10-3, with TRBD1 matching 7 bases. The CDR3 sequence is 15 residues long. J was trimmed by 3 bases and V by 0 bases; bases with no gene match: 3. In germline, CDR1 is ENHRY, CDR2 SYGVKD. CDR3 DNA sequence: TGTGCCATCAGTGAGTCCGGGACAGAGACAGATACGCAGTATTTT. Translated, it gives CAISESGTETDTQYF.

The gene calls are TRBV9 and TRBJ2-5; maybe TRBD2 (7 bases). In germline, CDR1 is SGDLS, CDR2 YYNGEE. CDR3 length: 14 residues. Trimming took 3 bases from V and 4 from J, leaving 13 bases between them. This CDR3 is CASSEGGAGETQYF. DNA for the CDR3: TGTGCCAGCAGCGAGGGGGGGGCGGGAGAGACCCAGTACTTC.

The CDR3 DNA reads as TGTGCCAGCAGCCAGCGGTTGGGCGGGGAGCTGTTTTTT. This gives the protein CASSQRLGGELFF. The rearrangement joins TRBV7-6 to TRBJ2-2, with a weak D call TRBD2 (5 bases). From germline, CDR1 is SGHVS and CDR2 FNYEAQ. Trimming cost V 5 bases and J 7 bases, with 11 bases left between them. The CDR3 loop spans 13 amino acids.

The chain couples TRBV12-3 or TRBV12-4 to TRBJ1-1; D ambiguous. The length of the CDR3 is 13 residues. V lost 5 bases, J lost 3 bases, and 10 bases lay in between. CDR3 sequence: CASSTTTDTEAFF. In nucleotides, the CDR3 is TGTGCCAGCAGTACGACAACGGACACTGAAGCTTTCTTT.

This sequence joins TRBV6-1 and TRBJ1-5; maybe TRBD1 (5 bases). The V end was cut by 2 bases, the J end by 7 bases, with 12 bases between. This CDR3 spans 14 amino acids. Per the germline V gene, CDR1 is MNHNS and CDR2 is SASEGT. Here the CDR3 DNA reads TGTGCCAGCAGTGAATGGGGGGGGAGGCAGCCCCAGCATTTT. The encoded protein is CASSEWGGRQPQHF.

The chain has TRBV2 and TRBJ2-4; 9 nucleotides line up with TRBD2. Germline CDR1 reads SNHLY; CDR2 reads FYNNEI. Trimming removed 7 bases from V and 1 base from J; junction bases left unmatched: 5. The CDR3 sequence is 15 residues long. The CDR3 sequence is CASMGLAGAKNIQYF. The CDR3 region has the DNA TGTGCCAGCATGGGGCTAGCGGGGGCCAAAAACATTCAGTACTTC.

The chain's CDR3 is CATSRGWAGVTNIQYF. Written as DNA, the CDR3 is TGTGCCACCAGCAGAGGGTGGGCGGGAGTCACAAACATTCAGTACTTC. This chain links TRBV15 with TRBJ2-4; 7 nucleotides line up with TRBD2. This CDR3 has 16 amino acids. CDR1 LNHNV and CDR2 YYDKDF come from the germline V gene (reference sequence). V trimming: 1 base; J trimming: 6 bases; junction bases outside the gene matches: 9. Full variable domain (remainder filled in from reference TRBV15 and TRBJ2-4): DAMVIQNPRYQVTQFGKPVTLSCSQTLNHNVMYWYQQKSSQAPKLLFHYYDKDFNNEADTPDNFQSRRPNTSFCFLDIRSPGLGDTAMYLCATSRGWAGVTNIQYFGAGTRLSVL.

In DNA form, the CDR3 reads TGTGCCAGAAGCCGGGGACTAGCGGGGAGGCACGAGCAGTACTTC. It codes for CARSRGLAGRHEQYF. The chain uses TRBV5-3 and TRBJ2-7; 13 bases agree with TRBD2. TRBV5-3 is known as an ORF, though its function is uncertain. This CDR3 contains 15 residues. V was clipped by 4 bases and J by 5 bases; unmatched bases: 6.

The chain has TRBV11-2 and TRBJ2-7; maybe TRBD2 (6 bases). Trimming shortened V by 6 bases and J by 1 base, and 16 bases separated the two germline ends. Germline CDR1 is SGHAT and CDR2 is FQNNGV. CDR3 length equals 15 residues. CDR3 coding DNA: TGTGCCAGCAGACCAATCCGGGAGCCTTCCTACGAGCAGTACTTC. Translation: CASRPIREPSYEQYF.